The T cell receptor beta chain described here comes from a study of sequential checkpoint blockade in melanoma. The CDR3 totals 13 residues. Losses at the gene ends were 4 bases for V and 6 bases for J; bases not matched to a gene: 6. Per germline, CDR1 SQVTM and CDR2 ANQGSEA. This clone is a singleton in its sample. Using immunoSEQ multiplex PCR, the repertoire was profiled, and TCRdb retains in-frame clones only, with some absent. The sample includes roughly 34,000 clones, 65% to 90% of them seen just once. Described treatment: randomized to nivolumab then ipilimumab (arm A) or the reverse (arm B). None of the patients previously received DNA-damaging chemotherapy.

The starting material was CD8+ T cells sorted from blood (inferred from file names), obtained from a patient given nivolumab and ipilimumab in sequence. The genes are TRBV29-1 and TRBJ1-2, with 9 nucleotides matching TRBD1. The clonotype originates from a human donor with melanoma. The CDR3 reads CSVVSGQGNGYTF. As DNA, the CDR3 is TGCAGCGTTGTGTCGGGACAGGGAAATGGCTACACCTTC.